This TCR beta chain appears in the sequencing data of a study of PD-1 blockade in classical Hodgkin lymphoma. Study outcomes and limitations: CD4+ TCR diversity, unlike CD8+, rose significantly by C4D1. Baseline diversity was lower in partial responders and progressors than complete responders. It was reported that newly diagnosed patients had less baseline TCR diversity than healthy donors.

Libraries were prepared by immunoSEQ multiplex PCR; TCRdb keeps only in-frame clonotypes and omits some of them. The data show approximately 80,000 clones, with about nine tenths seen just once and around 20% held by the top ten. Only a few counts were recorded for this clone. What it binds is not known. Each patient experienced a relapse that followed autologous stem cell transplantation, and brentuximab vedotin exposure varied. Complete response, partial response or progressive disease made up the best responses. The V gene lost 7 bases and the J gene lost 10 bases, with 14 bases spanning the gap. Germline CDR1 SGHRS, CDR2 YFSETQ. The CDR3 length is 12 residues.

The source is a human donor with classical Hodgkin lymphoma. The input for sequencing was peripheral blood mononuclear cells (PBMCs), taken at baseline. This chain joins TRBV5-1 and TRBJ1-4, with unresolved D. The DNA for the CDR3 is TGCGCCAGCGGTGAGGAGTCCGGAAAACTGTTTTTT. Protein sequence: CASGEESGKLFF.